This TCR beta chain was found in a study of shared clonotypes between healthy human individuals. The germline V gene encodes CDR1 SEHNR and CDR2 FQNEAQ (reference sequence). This CDR3 spans 13 amino acids. V dropped 3 bases and J dropped 4 bases, with 10 bases sitting between them. Researchers divided each subset's genomic DNA evenly across several immunoSEQ plates. Here immunoSEQ multiplex PCR was the method, and the copy in TCRdb shows in-frame clones only, minus some. Altogether fewer than 500,000 clones are present, 60% to 80% being singletons, with the ten largest covering roughly an eighth. This clone was observed a few times.

V is TRBV7-9 and J is TRBJ2-7; no definite D call. Sequenced input: PBMCs. The receptor comes from a woman aged 40 to 49 in good health. Some clones in this sample may be carry-over from other donors' samples. The CDR3 is CASSFGNRYEQYF. The CDR3 coding sequence is TGTGCCAGCAGCTTTGGTAATCGGTACGAGCAGTACTTC.